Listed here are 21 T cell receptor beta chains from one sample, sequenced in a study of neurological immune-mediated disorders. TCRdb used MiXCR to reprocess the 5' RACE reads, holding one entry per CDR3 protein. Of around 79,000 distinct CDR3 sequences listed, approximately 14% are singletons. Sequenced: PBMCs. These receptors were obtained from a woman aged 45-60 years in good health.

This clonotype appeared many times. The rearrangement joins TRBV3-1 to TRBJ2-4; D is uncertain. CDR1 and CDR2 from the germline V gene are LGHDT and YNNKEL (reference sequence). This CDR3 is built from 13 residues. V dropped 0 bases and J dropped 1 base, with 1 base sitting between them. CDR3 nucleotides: TGTGCCAGCAGCCAAGAGGCCAAAAACATTCAGTACTTC. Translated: CASSQEAKNIQYF.

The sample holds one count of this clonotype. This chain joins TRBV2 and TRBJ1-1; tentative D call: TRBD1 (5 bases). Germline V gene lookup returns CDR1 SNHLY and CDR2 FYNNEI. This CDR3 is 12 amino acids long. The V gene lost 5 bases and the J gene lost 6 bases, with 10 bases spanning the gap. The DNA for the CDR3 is TGTGCCAGCAGTTTTAGGGGAGCTGAAGCTTTCTTT. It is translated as CASSFRGAEAFF.

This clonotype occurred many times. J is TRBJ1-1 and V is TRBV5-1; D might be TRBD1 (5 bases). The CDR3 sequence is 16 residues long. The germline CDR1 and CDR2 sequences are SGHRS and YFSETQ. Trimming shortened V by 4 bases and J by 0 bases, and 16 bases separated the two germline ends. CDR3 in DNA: TGCGCCAGCAGCCGCGGGGCCACCTCTCTGAACACTGAAGCTTTCTTT. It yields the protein CASSRGATSLNTEAFF.

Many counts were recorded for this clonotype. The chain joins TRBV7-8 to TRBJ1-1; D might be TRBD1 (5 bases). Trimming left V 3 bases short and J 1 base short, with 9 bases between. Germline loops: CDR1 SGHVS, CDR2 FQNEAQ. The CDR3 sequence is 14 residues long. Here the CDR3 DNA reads TGTGCCAGCAGCTTTCAGGGATGGAACACTGAAGCTTTCTTT. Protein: CASSFQGWNTEAFF.

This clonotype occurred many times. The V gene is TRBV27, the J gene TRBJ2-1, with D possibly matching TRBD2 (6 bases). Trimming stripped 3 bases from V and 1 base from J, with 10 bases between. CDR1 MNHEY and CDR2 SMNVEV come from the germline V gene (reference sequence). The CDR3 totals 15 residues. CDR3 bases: TGTGCCAGCAGTTTCCCGGGGGATTCCTACAATGAGCAGTTCTTC. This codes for CASSFPGDSYNEQFF.

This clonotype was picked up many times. As DNA, the CDR3 is TGTGCCACCAGCAGAGCAGGGGACGGTGAAAAACTGTTTTTT. As protein: CATSRAGDGEKLFF. The chain couples TRBV15 to TRBJ1-4, with D tentatively TRBD1 (6 bases). V shed 1 base and J shed 7 bases, with 10 bases lying between them. The CDR3 length is 14 residues. The V gene's germline CDR1 is LNHNV and CDR2 YYDKDF (reference sequence).

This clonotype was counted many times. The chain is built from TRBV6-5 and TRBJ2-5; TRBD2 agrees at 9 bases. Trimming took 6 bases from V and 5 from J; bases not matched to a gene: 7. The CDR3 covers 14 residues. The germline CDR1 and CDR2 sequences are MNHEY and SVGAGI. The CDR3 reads CASRPTSGWETQYF. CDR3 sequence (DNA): TGTGCCAGCAGACCAACTAGCGGGTGGGAGACCCAGTACTTC.

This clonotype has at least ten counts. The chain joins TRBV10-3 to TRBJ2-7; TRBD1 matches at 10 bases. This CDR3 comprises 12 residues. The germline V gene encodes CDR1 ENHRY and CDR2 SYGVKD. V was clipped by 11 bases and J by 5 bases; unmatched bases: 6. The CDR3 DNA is TGTGCCGCCTGGGACAGGGGACACGAGCAGTACTTC. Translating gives CAAWDRGHEQYF.

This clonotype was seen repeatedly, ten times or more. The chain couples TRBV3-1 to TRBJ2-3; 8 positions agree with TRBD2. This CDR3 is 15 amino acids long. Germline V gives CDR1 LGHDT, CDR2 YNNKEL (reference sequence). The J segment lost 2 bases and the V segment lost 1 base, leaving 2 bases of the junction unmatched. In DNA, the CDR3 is TGTGCCAGCAGCCAAGTAGCGGGACACACAGATACGCAGTATTTT. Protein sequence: CASSQVAGHTDTQYF.

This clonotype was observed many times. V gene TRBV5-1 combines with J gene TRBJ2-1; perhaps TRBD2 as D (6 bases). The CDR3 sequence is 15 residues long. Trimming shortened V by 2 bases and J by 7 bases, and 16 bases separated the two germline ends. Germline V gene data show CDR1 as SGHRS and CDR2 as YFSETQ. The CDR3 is CASSFFSGNVNEQFF. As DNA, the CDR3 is TGCGCCAGCAGCTTCTTTAGCGGAAACGTGAATGAGCAGTTCTTC.

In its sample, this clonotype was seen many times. The CDR3, as DNA: TGCAGTGCTAGAGATGGGGTCCGGGTGGGCAATCAGCCCCAGCATTTT. Translated: CSARDGVRVGNQPQHF. V usage is TRBV20-1 and J usage is TRBJ1-5, with D hard to call. Per the germline V gene, CDR1 is DFQATT and CDR2 is SNEGSKA (reference sequence). Trimming stripped 0 bases from V and 2 bases from J, with 14 bases between. This CDR3 is 16 amino acids long.

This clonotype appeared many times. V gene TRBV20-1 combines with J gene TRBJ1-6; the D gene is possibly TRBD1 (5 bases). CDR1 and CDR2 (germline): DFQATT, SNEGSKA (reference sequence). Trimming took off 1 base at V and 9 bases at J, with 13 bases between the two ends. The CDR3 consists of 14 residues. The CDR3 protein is CSARVGGDGSPLHF. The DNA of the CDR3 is TGCAGTGCTAGAGTAGGAGGGGATGGTTCACCCCTCCACTTT.

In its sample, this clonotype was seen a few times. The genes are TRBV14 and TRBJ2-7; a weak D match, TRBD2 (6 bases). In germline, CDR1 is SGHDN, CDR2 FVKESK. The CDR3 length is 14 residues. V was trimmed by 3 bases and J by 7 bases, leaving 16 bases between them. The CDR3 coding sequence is TGTGCCAGCAGCCAGCGGGACCCTGGGAGGGAGCAGTACTTC. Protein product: CASSQRDPGREQYF.

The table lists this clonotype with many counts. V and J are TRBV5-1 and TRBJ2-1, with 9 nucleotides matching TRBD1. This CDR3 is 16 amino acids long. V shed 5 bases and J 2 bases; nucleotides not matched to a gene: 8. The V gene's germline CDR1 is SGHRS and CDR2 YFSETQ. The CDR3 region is CASRRAGQGTYNEQFF. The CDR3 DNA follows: TGCGCCAGCAGGAGAGCGGGACAGGGAACCTACAATGAGCAGTTCTTC. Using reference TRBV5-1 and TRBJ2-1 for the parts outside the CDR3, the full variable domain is KAGVTQTPRYLIKTRGQQVTLSCSPISGHRSVSWYQQTPGQGLQFLFEYFSETQRNKGNFPGRFSGRQFSNSRSEMNVSTLELGDSALYLCASRRAGQGTYNEQFFGPGTRLTVL.

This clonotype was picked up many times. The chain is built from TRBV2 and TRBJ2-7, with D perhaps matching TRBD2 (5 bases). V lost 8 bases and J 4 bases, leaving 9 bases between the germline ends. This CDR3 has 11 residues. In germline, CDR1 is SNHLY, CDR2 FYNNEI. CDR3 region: CASGREYEQYF. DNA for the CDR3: TGTGCCAGCGGACGGGAATACGAGCAGTACTTC.

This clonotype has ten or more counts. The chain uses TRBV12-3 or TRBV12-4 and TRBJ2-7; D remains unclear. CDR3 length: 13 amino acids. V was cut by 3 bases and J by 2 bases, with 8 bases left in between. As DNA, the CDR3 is TGTGCCAGCAGTTTTGACAAAACCTACGAGCAGTACTTC. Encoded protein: CASSFDKTYEQYF.

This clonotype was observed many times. This chain's CDR3 is CASSYNEQFF. In DNA, the CDR3 is TGTGCCAGCAGCTACAATGAGCAGTTCTTC. The chain combines TRBV25-1 with TRBJ2-1; D not certain. CDR1 and CDR2 (germline): MGHDK, SYGVNS. The V and J ends lost 6 bases and 3 bases respectively, with 0 bases between them. The CDR3 spans 10 residues.

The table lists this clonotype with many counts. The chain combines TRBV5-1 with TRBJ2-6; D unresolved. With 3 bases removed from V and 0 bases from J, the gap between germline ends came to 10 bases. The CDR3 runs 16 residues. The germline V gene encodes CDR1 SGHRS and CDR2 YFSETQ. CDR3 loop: CASSSPTNSGANVLTF. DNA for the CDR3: TGCGCCAGCAGCTCCCCCACGAACTCTGGGGCCAACGTCCTGACTTTC.

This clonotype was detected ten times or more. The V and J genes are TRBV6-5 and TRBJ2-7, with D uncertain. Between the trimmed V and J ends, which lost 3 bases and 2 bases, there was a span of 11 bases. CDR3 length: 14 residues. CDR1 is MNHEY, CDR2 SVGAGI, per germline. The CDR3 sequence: CASSYKGSAYEQYF. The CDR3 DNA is TGTGCCAGCAGTTATAAGGGATCCGCCTACGAGCAGTACTTC.

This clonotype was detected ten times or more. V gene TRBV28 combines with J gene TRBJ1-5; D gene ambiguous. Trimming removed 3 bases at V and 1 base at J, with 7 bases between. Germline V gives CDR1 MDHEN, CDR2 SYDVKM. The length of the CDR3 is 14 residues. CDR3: CASSFGRSNQPQHF. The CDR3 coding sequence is TGTGCCAGCAGTTTCGGCCGGAGCAATCAGCCCCAGCATTTT.

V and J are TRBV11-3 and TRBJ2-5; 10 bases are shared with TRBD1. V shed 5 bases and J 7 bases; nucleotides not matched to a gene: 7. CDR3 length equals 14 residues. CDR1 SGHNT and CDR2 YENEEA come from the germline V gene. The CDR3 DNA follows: TGTGCCAGCAGCCCTCCGGGACAGGGGTGGACCCAGTACTTC. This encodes CASSPPGQGWTQYF. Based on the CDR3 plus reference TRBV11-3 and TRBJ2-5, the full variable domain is EAGVVQSPRYKIIEKKQPVAFWCNPISGHNTLYWYLQNLGQGPELLIRYENEEAVDDSQLPKDRFSAERLKGVDSTLKIQPAELGDSAVYLCASSPPGQGWTQYFGPGTRLLVL.